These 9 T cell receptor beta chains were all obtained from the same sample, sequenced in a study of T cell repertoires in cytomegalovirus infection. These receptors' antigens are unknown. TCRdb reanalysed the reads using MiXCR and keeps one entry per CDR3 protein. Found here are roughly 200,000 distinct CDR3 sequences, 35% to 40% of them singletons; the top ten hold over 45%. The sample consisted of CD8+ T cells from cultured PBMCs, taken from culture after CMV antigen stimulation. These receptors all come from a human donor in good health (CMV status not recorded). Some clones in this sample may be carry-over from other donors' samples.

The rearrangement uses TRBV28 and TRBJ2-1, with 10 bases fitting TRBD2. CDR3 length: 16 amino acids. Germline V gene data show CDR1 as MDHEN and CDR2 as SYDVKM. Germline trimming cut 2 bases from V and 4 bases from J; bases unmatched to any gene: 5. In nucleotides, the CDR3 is TGTGCCAGCAGTTTAGGGCCTAGCGGGGGTTACAATGAGCAGTTCTTC. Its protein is CASSLGPSGGYNEQFF.

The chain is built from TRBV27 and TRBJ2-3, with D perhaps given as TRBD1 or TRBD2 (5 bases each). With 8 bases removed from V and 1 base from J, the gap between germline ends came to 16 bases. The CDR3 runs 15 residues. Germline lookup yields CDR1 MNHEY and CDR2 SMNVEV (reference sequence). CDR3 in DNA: TGTGCCAGCGGGCGAGGGGCTGGGGGCACAGATACGCAGTATTTT. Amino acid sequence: CASGRGAGGTDTQYF.

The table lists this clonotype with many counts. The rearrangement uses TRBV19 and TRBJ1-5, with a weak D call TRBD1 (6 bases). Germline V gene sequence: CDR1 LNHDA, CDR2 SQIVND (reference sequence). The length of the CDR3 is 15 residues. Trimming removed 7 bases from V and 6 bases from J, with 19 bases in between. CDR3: CASNTPGQRTQPQHF. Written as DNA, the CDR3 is TGTGCCAGTAATACCCCGGGACAAAGGACTCAGCCCCAGCATTTT. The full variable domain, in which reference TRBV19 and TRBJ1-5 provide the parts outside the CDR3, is DGGITQSPKYLFRKEGQNVTLSCEQNLNHDAMYWYRQDPGQGLRLIYYSQIVNDFQKGDIAEGYSVSREKKESFPLTVTSAQKNPTAFYLCASNTPGQRTQPQHFGDGTRLSIL.

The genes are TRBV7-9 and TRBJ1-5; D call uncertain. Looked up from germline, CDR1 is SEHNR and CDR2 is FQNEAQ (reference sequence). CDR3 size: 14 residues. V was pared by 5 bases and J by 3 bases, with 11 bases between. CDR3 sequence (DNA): TGTGCCAGCAGCGGAGGACCGAACAATCAGCCCCAGCATTTT. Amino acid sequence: CASSGGPNNQPQHF.

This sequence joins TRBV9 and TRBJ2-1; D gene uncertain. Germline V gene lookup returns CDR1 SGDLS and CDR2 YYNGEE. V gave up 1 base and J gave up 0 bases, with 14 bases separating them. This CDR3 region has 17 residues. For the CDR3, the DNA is TGTGCCAGCAGCGTACTCTCTACAGTCCCCTCCTACAATGAGCAGTTCTTC. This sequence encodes CASSVLSTVPSYNEQFF.

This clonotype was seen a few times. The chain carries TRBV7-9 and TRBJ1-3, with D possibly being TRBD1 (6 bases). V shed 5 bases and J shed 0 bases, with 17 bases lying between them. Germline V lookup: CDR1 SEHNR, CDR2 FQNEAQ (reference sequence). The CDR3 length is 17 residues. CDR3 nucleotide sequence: TGTGCCAGCAGCCACCAGACAGGACCCGACTCTGGAAACACCATATATTTT. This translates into CASSHQTGPDSGNTIYF.

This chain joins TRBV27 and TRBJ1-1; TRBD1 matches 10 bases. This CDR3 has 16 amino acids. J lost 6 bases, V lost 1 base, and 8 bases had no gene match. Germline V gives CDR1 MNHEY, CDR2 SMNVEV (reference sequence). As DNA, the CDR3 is TGTGCCAGCAGTTTATTCCCGGGACAGGGGTCCCCTGAAGCTTTCTTT. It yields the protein CASSLFPGQGSPEAFF.

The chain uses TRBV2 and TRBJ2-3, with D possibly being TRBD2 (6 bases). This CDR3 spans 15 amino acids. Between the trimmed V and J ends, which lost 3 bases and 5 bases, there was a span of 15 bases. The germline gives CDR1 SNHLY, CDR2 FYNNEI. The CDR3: CASSDSGVRRDTQYF. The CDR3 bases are TGTGCCAGCAGTGATTCGGGAGTAAGACGAGATACGCAGTATTTT.

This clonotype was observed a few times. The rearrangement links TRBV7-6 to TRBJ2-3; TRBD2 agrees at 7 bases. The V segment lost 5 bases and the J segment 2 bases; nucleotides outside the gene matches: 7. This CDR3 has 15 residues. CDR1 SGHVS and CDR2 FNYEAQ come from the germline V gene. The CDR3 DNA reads TGTGCCAGCAGCCTTATAGCGGGCACCACAGATACGCAGTATTTT. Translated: CASSLIAGTTDTQYF.